This TCR beta chain was recorded in a study of cytomegalovirus exposure and HLA in healthy donors. Study-level points and caveats: Later, an analysis found that common viral pathogens appeared to be linked with several of the most significant clusters.

At sampling all donors were nominally healthy, likely with unrecorded immune exposures. Researchers ran the PCR with 60 Vbeta and 13 Jbeta primers. Clones were read by immunoSEQ multiplex PCR, and TCRdb kept only the in-frame ones, dropping some. The top ten hold 2.6% of the sample, which has 200,000 to 250,000 clones, approximately 70% seen once. Note on this clone: Its antigen is unknown.

The sample taken for sequencing was PBMCs. The sequence was collected from a man aged 40-49 years in good health and CMV-seropositive.

CDR3 protein: CASSPGTGGVEQYF. CDR3 bases: TGTGCCAGCAGTCCCGGGACAGGAGGGGTTGAGCAGTACTTC. The rearrangement links TRBV7-7 to TRBJ2-7; 8 bases match TRBD1. V dropped 6 bases and J dropped 7; count of bases not matched to a gene: 11. Germline values: CDR1 SSHAT, CDR2 FNYEAQ (reference sequence). CDR3 length equals 14 residues.